The rows below give T cell receptor beta chains drawn from one sample of a study of T cells in localized non-small cell lung cancer. Libraries were prepared by immunoSEQ multiplex PCR; TCRdb keeps only in-frame clonotypes and omits some of them. The sample has some 40,000 clones; approximately 90% are singletons. The specimen comprised peripheral blood, sampled before any cancer treatment. All receptors derive from a female donor older than 55 with stage I lung adenocarcinoma. Both conserved end residues are part of each CDR3. The D gene is left open where the match is weak.

.,TRBJ1-1,TRBV11-3,CASSLASWVWGTEAFF
.,TRBJ2-1,TRBV7-9,CASSRIGGSSHNEQFF
.,TRBJ2-3,TRBV7-9,CASSLDRVGTDTQYF
TRBD1,TRBJ2-3,TRBV29-1,CSVEGRQGVGTDTQYF
.,TRBJ1-2,TRBV5-4,CASSWYGGGDYGYTF
TRBD1,TRBJ2-4,TRBV19,CASTPDRGQNIQYF
.,TRBJ2-7,TRBV19,CASSIGGEQYF
TRBD1,TRBJ2-3,TRBV4-2,CASSPPGQGLDTQYF
TRBD2,TRBJ2-4,TRBV19,CATATSGGAEAKNIQYF
.,TRBJ1-2,TRBV5-4,CASSLEGQTSYTF
TRBD1,TRBJ1-6,TRBV7-8,CASSLLPGGLGGSPLHF
TRBD1,TRBJ2-2,TRBV10-3,CAISERGLETGELFF
TRBD2,TRBJ2-3,TRBV9,CASSFSGGYTDTQYF
.,TRBJ2-1,TRBV7-8,CASSSEYNEQFF
.,TRBJ1-2,TRBV7-9,CASSGGGSYGYTF
TRBD1,TRBJ2-3,TRBV14,CASSPGTVSSYTQYF
.,TRBJ1-2,TRBV6-1,CASSETLQNYGYTF
TRBD1,TRBJ1-6,TRBV18,CASSPLGQTYNSPLHF
.,TRBJ2-2,TRBV18,CASSPTRGLNTGELFF
.,TRBJ1-4,TRBV7-3,CASSLTLGEKLFF
TRBD1,TRBJ1-1,TRBV29-1,CSVDRTGPTEAFF
.,TRBJ2-7,TRBV18,CASSEGESYEQYF
.,TRBJ2-5,TRBV28,CASSLGGSAWEETQYF